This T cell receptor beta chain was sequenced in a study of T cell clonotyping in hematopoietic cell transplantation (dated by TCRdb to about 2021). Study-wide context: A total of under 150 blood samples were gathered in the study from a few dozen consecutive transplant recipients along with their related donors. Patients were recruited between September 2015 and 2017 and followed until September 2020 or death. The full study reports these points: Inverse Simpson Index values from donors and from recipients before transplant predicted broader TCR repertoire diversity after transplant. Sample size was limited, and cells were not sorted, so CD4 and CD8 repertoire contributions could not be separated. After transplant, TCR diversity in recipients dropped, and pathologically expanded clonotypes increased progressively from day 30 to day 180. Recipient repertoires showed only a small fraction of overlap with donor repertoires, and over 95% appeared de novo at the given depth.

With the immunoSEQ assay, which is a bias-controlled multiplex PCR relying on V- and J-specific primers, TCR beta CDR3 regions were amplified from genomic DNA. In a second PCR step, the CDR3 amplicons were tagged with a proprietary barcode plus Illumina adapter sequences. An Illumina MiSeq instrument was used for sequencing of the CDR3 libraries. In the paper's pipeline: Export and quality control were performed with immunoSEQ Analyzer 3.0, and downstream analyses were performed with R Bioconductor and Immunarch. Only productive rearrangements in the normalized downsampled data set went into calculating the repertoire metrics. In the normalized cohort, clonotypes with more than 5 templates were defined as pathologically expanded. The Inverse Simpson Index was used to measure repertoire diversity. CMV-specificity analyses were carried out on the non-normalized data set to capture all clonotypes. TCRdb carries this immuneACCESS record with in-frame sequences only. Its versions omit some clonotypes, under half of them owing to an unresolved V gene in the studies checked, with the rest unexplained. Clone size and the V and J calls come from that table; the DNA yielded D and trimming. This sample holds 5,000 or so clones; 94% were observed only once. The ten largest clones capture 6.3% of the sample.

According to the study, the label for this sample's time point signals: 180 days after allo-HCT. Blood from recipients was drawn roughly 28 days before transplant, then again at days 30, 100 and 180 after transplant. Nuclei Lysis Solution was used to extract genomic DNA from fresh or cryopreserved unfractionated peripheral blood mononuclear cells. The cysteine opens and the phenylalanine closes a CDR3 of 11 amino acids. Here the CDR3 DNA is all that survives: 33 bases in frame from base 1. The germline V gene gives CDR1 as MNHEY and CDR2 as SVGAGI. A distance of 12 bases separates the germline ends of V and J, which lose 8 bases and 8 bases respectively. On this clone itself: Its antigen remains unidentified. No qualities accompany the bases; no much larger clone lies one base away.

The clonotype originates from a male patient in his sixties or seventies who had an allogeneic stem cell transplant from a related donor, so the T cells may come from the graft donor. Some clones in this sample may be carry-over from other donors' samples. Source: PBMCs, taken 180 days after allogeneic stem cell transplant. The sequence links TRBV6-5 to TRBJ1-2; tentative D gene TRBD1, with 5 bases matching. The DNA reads TGTGCCAGCGGGGGAAGGGTCGGCTACACCTTC. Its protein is CASGGRVGYTF.